These 20 T cell receptor beta chains originate from one sample sequenced in a study of blood T cell repertoires in COVID-19. Using immunoSEQ multiplex PCR, the repertoire was profiled, and TCRdb retains in-frame clones only, with some absent. The sample has 230,000 or so clones, roughly 84% seen once. Sequenced: peripheral blood. The source is a man aged 50-59 years with active or convalescent COVID-19.

The chain couples TRBV18 to TRBJ2-7, with D possibly matching TRBD1 (5 bases). Germline CDR1 KGHSH, CDR2 LQKENI. V was trimmed by 3 bases and J by 4 bases, leaving 10 bases between them. The CDR3 contains 13 residues. The CDR3, as DNA: TGTGCCAGCTCACCCCAGGGTAGATACGAGCAGTACTTC. This codes for CASSPQGRYEQYF.

The chain couples TRBV9 to TRBJ2-6; no clear D. Germline V gene lookup returns CDR1 SGDLS and CDR2 YYNGEE. Trimming took off 3 bases at V and 0 bases at J, with 4 bases between the two ends. The CDR3 contains 14 residues. CDR3 region: CASSGPSGANVLTF. CDR3 bases: TGTGCCAGCAGCGGGCCCTCTGGGGCCAACGTCCTGACTTTC.

V is TRBV3-1 (or the pseudogene TRBV3-2) and J is TRBJ1-1; D ambiguous. Germline V gives CDR1 LGHDT, CDR2 YNNKEL (reference sequence). V was cut by 4 bases and J by 4 bases, with 19 bases left in between. The CDR3 totals 16 residues. Written as DNA, the CDR3 is TGTGCCAGCAGCCTTCGGACCGGCCGGGGTAGCACTGAAGCTTTCTTT. Its protein product is CASSLRTGRGSTEAFF.

The chain couples TRBV10-3 to TRBJ2-3; TRBD1 matches at 8 bases. The CDR3 runs to 15 residues. Germline CDR1 is ENHRY and CDR2 is SYGVKD. J lost 5 bases, V lost 2 bases, and 6 bases had no gene match. In nucleotides, the CDR3 is TGTGCCATCAGTGAGCCAGGGGGCGCGGAAGATACGCAGTATTTT. Translation: CAISEPGGAEDTQYF.

This chain links TRBV6-2 or TRBV6-3 with TRBJ2-7; no reliable D call. Trimming took off 4 bases at V and 4 bases at J, with 17 bases between the two ends. The CDR3 is 15 residues long. Germline lookup yields CDR1 MNHEY and CDR2 SVGEGT. CDR3 region: CASSSPSASGYEQYF. CDR3 coding DNA: TGTGCCAGCAGTTCCCCCTCAGCGTCCGGGTACGAGCAGTACTTC.

The rearrangement joins TRBV20-1 to TRBJ2-7, with D perhaps TRBD2 (6 bases). The CDR3 is made up of 11 amino acids. The germline V gene has CDR1 DFQATT and CDR2 SNEGSKA (reference sequence). V was cut by 6 bases and J by 1 base, with 7 bases left in between. CDR3 coding DNA: TGCAGTGCGGGACTTTCCTACGAGCAGTACTTC. Its protein product is CSAGLSYEQYF.

This chain connects TRBV18 to TRBJ1-1; TRBD1 might be the D (5 bases). Germline V gene data show CDR1 as KGHSH and CDR2 as LQKENI. V lost 1 base, J lost 0 bases, and 15 bases lay in between. CDR3 length: 17 residues. CDR3 DNA: TGTGCCAGCTCACCACTTCCGACAGTCATAATGAACACTGAAGCTTTCTTT. Amino acids: CASSPLPTVIMNTEAFF.

This clone appeared a single time. The chain links TRBV29-1 to TRBJ1-4; D not resolved. CDR3 length equals 12 residues. Germline V CDR1 and CDR2: SQVTM, ANQGSEA. CDR3 residues: CSYSGNNEKLFF. CDR3 DNA sequence: TGCAGTTATTCCGGGAACAATGAAAAACTGTTTTTT.

J is TRBJ1-5 and V is TRBV7-2; tentatively, D is TRBD1 (5 bases). V lost 1 base to trimming and J lost 5 bases, with 6 bases between them. Germline-derived CDR1 and CDR2 are SGHTA and FQGNSA. The CDR3 contains 13 residues. The CDR3 bases are TGTGCCAGCAGCTTAGGACAGCATCAGCCCCAGCATTTT. This translates into CASSLGQHQPQHF.

This sequence joins TRBV4-2 and TRBJ1-1, with D perhaps TRBD1 (6 bases). Germline assignment: CDR1 LGHNA and CDR2 YNFKEQ. This CDR3 has 14 residues. V lost 0 bases and J lost 5, with 10 bases in between. The CDR3 DNA reads as TGTGCCAGCAGCCAAGAAGGACAGTTAACTGAAGCTTTCTTT. It is translated as CASSQEGQLTEAFF.

CDR3 nucleotides: TGTGCCAGCAGCTCGCGGGGCCTCAACACCGGGGAGCTGTTTTTT. Protein sequence: CASSSRGLNTGELFF. The chain carries TRBV7-3 and TRBJ2-2; tentatively, D is TRBD2 (6 bases). Trimming stripped 4 bases from V and 2 bases from J, with 11 bases between. This CDR3 has 15 residues. CDR1 SGHTA and CDR2 FQGTGA come from the germline V gene.

The rearrangement uses TRBV5-4 and TRBJ2-1; 9 positions agree with TRBD2. Germline V gives CDR1 SGHNT, CDR2 YYREEE (reference sequence). The ends lost 1 base at V and 1 base at J; junction bases unmatched: 3. The CDR3 consists of 16 residues. CDR3 sequence: CASSLSAGGSYNEQFF. CDR3 in DNA: TGTGCCAGCAGCTTGTCAGCGGGGGGTTCCTACAATGAGCAGTTCTTC. Looking up the rest from reference TRBV5-4 and TRBJ2-1 gives the full variable domain: ETGVTQSPTHLIKTRGQQVTLRCSSQSGHNTVSWYQQALGQGPQFIFQYYREEENGRGNFPPRFSGLQFPNYSSELNVNALELDDSALYLCASSLSAGGSYNEQFFGPGTRLTVL.

This rearrangement joins TRBV5-1 to TRBJ1-1; 8 positions agree with TRBD1. From germline, CDR1 is SGHRS and CDR2 YFSETQ. The CDR3 contains 15 residues. V shed 3 bases and J 4 bases; nucleotides not matched to a gene: 8. CDR3 sequence reads: CASSSRTGQTTEAFF. The CDR3, as DNA: TGCGCCAGCAGCTCCAGGACAGGGCAGACCACTGAAGCTTTCTTT.

The chain employs TRBV5-6 and TRBJ2-2; 11 bases agree with TRBD1. Germline CDR1 SGHDT, CDR2 YYEEEE. This CDR3 contains 15 residues. J was trimmed by 4 bases and V by 5 bases; bases with no gene match: 4. The CDR3: CASRRGQGATGELFF. The CDR3 bases are TGTGCCAGCAGGCGAGGACAGGGGGCCACCGGGGAGCTGTTTTTT.

The CDR3 reads CASSGGSRDSLNTEAFF. Here the CDR3 DNA reads TGTGCCAGCAGCGGCGGGTCCCGGGACAGCTTGAACACTGAAGCTTTCTTT. The V and J genes are TRBV7-8 and TRBJ1-1; TRBD1 matches 7 bases. CDR1 and CDR2 (germline): SGHVS, FQNEAQ. After removal of 5 bases from V and 0 bases from J, the junction contained 12 bases not matched to a gene. The CDR3 contains 17 residues. Full variable domain (rest looked up from reference TRBV7-8 and TRBJ1-1): GAGVSQSPRYKVAKRGQDVALRCDPISGHVSLFWYQQALGQGPEFLTYFQNEAQLDKSGLPSDRFFAERPEGSVSTLKIQRTQQEDSAVYLCASSGGSRDSLNTEAFFGQGTRLTVV.

This chain uses TRBV11-1 with TRBJ2-3; TRBD2 matches at 11 bases. The CDR3 runs 16 residues. J gave up 4 bases and V 1 base, and 4 bases lay outside the gene matches. CDR1 is SGHAT and CDR2 is FQDESV in the germline V gene (reference sequence). The CDR3 is CASSLVTSGGADTQYF. The CDR3 coding sequence is TGTGCCAGCAGCTTAGTCACTAGCGGGGGTGCAGATACGCAGTATTTT.

The rearrangement uses TRBV6-5 and TRBJ2-1; weak D call: TRBD1 (6 bases). The CDR3 totals 15 residues. V lost 2 bases, J lost 4 bases, and 12 bases lay in between. CDR1 is MNHEY, CDR2 SVGAGI, per germline. CDR3 region: CASSYTQDRYNEQFF. The CDR3, as DNA: TGTGCCAGCAGTTACACCCAAGACAGGTACAATGAGCAGTTCTTC.

V gene TRBV3-1 (or the pseudogene TRBV3-2) combines with J gene TRBJ2-7; TRBD2 matches at 7 bases. The CDR3 spans 16 residues. Germline V gene data show CDR1 as LGHDT and CDR2 as YNNKEL (reference sequence). The ends lost 4 bases at V and 3 bases at J; junction bases unmatched: 12. CDR3 nucleotides: TGTGCCAGCAGCCCCTGGGACCCTGCGGGGGTCTACGAGCAGTACTTC. Its translation is CASSPWDPAGVYEQYF.

Points on this clone: Other nucleotide sequences in the sample specify the same CDR3. The chain employs TRBV5-5 and TRBJ2-5; 14 nucleotides match TRBD2. The V gene end was trimmed by 5 bases and the J gene end by 5 bases; junction bases not matched to a gene: 5. The CDR3 totals 15 residues. In germline, CDR1 is SGHKS, CDR2 YYEKEE (reference sequence). CDR3 residues: CASSPGLAGVETQYF. For the CDR3, the DNA is TGTGCCAGCAGTCCGGGACTAGCGGGGGTTGAGACCCAGTACTTC. The entire variable domain, with the rest obtained from reference TRBV5-5 and TRBJ2-5, is as follows: DAGVTQSPTHLIKTRGQQVTLRCSPISGHKSVSWYQQVLGQGPQFIFQYYEKEERGRGNFPDRFSARQFPNYSSELNVNALLLGDSALYLCASSPGLAGVETQYFGPGTRLLVL.

The rearrangement joins TRBV7-2 to TRBJ1-2; 11 bases line up with TRBD1. CDR3 length: 15 residues. Germline V gives CDR1 SGHTA, CDR2 FQGNSA. Losses at the gene ends were 1 base for V and 4 bases for J; bases not matched to a gene: 2. The CDR3 DNA is TGTGCCAGCAGCTTAGGGACAGGGGGCGGCTATGGCTACACCTTC. Translation gives CASSLGTGGGYGYTF.